This T cell receptor (beta chain) was captured by sequencing in a study of blood T cells in healthy people across ages. Findings of the study overall: The lack of PBMC sorting stopped any conclusive naive versus antigen-experienced comparison.

Points on this clonotype: What it binds is unknown. It may be a read error: a sequence one base away is much more abundant.

This CDR3 is 15 amino acids long. Germline CDR1 reads SGHRS; CDR2 reads YFSETQ. The use of a sample-barcoded 5' primer and a J-beta primer mix characterized a second PCR of 7 to 11 cycles. Every cDNA was tagged by a template-switch adaptor with 12 random nucleotides. TCRdb re-called the 5' RACE reads through MiXCR, storing one row per CDR3 protein. The data contain roughly 700,000 distinct CDR3 sequences, less than 40% of them singletons. The source of this sequence is a woman of 80 years or more in good health. Sequenced sample: blood. The chain is built from TRBV5-1 and TRBJ2-5, with D possibly TRBD1 on 6 matching bases. The CDR3 bases are TGCGCCAGCAGCTTGGTTGGGGACACCCAAGAGGCCCAGTACTTC. This codes for CASSLVGDTQEAQYF.